This TCR beta chain is drawn from a study of neurological immune-mediated disorders. Healthy control participants comprised blood bank volunteers in Maryland, USA. Sorted libraries drew on 1 million CD4+ or CD8+ T cells. In this sample, this clonotype turned up many times. TCRdb called the 5' RACE reads again in MiXCR, with one record for every CDR3 protein. This table has about 15,000 distinct CDR3 sequences, 3% to 4.5% appearing once. Per germline, CDR1 LGHNA and CDR2 YSLEER. The CDR3 extends over 15 amino acids. V was pared by 1 base and J by 4 bases, with 11 bases between. Sequencing input: CD8+ T cells from blood. This TCR was sampled from a woman aged 40-49 years in good health. The chain joins TRBV4-3 to TRBJ1-5; D possibly corresponds to TRBD1 (5 bases). The CDR3 DNA follows: TGCGCCAGCAGCCAAGTAACCGGGGGGAATCAGCCCCAGCATTTT. Translating gives CASSQVTGGNQPQHF.